The 21 T cell receptor beta chains below all came from one sample that was sequenced in a study of T cells in Graves' hyperthyroidism and ophthalmopathy. It was RNA transcripts that yielded the amplified TCR beta CDR3 regions. The TCR CDR3 first-round RT-PCR relied on the HTBI primer set. One entry per CDR3 protein, called by TCRdb with MiXCR from the multiplex PCR reads. Here the sample spans hundreds of thousands of distinct CDR3 sequences, 35% to 55% being singletons. Sequenced: peripheral blood or thyroid tissue (not recorded which). These receptors were collected from a woman younger than 35 with Graves' hyperthyroidism.

In its sample, this clonotype was seen a few times. The CDR3 DNA reads as TGTGCCAGCAGCGCTCCGGGACAGGGAAATCAGCCCCAGCATTTT. Protein sequence: CASSAPGQGNQPQHF. The chain employs TRBV7-9 and TRBJ1-5; 9 bases are a match to TRBD1. V was clipped by 5 bases and J by 4 bases; unmatched bases: 6. The germline CDR1 and CDR2 sequences are SEHNR and FQNEAQ (reference sequence). This CDR3 spans 15 amino acids.

The gene calls are TRBV14 and TRBJ2-7, with 10 bases lining up with TRBD1. This CDR3 is built from 15 residues. The ends lost 6 bases at V and 3 bases at J; junction bases unmatched: 8. In germline, CDR1 is SGHDN, CDR2 FVKESK. The CDR3 sequence is CASRTPGQGLYEQYF. CDR3 sequence (DNA): TGTGCCAGCAGAACCCCGGGACAGGGGCTCTACGAGCAGTACTTC.

There are many counts of this clonotype. The V and J genes are TRBV15 and TRBJ2-5; D uncertain. V lost 1 base and J 4 bases, leaving 13 bases between the germline ends. CDR1 and CDR2 from the germline V gene are LNHNV and YYDKDF (reference sequence). The CDR3 extends over 15 amino acids. CDR3 in amino acids: CATSRGAPYGETQYF. DNA for the CDR3: TGTGCCACCAGCAGAGGGGCTCCTTACGGAGAGACCCAGTACTTC.

V is TRBV10-3 and J is TRBJ1-2; possibly TRBD1 for D (6 bases). CDR1 and CDR2 from the germline V gene are ENHRY and SYGVKD. The CDR3 extends over 12 amino acids. Trimming took off 10 bases at V and 6 bases at J, with 15 bases between the two ends. CDR3 region: CATKEGGDGYTF. The CDR3 bases are TGTGCCACGAAGGAGGGGGGCGATGGCTACACCTTC.

The V call is TRBV24-1, the J call TRBJ2-7, with 9 bases matching TRBD2. Germline CDR1 and CDR2: KGHDR and SFDVKD. The CDR3 totals 16 residues. J was trimmed by 6 bases and V by 5 bases; bases with no gene match: 13. The chain's CDR3 is CATSGNGLAGLIEQYF. The CDR3 nucleotides are TGTGCCACCAGTGGCAATGGGCTAGCGGGACTGATCGAGCAGTACTTC.

This clonotype was seen many times. The CDR3, as DNA: TGTGCCACCAGTGATTTTAGGGAATCGGAGACCCAGTACTTC. Translation: CATSDFRESETQYF. This chain joins TRBV24-1 and TRBJ2-5; no reliable D call. Trimming cost V 1 base and J 5 bases, with 10 bases left between them. CDR1 KGHDR and CDR2 SFDVKD come from the germline V gene. The CDR3 is made up of 14 amino acids.

This clonotype was detected many times. This chain links TRBV7-9 with TRBJ1-2; 9 positions agree with TRBD1. The germline CDR1 and CDR2 sequences are SEHNR and FQNEAQ (reference sequence). Trimming cost V 5 bases and J 6 bases; bases outside gene matches: 4. This CDR3 region has 13 residues. CDR3 region: CASSHGTGHGYTF. CDR3 DNA: TGTGCCAGCAGCCACGGGACAGGGCATGGCTACACCTTC.

A remark on this clonotype: As the CDR3 is not closed by the conserved phenylalanine or tryptophan, this likely results from a read error. Because the CDR3's place on the DNA is in doubt, the DNA is left out and the CDR3 is given as listed by TCRdb. The chain combines TRBV7-2 with TRBJ1-3; the tabulated D call, TRBD1, remains unverified against the DNA. The germline V gene encodes CDR1 SGHTA and CDR2 FQGNSA. Including both end residues, the CDR3 is 9 amino acids long. The CDR3 protein is CASSLKGFS.

CDR3 amino acids: CASSKSGTGNEKLFF. CDR3 coding DNA: TGTGCCAGCAGCAAATCCGGGACAGGAAATGAAAAACTGTTTTTT. This chain joins TRBV12-3 or TRBV12-4 and TRBJ1-4, with TRBD1 matching over 8 bases. The CDR3 has 15 amino acids. V was pared by 6 bases and J by 5 bases, with 8 bases of the junction left unmatched.

This clonotype was detected only a few times. The chain is built from TRBV7-8 and TRBJ2-5; weak D call: TRBD1 (6 bases). The germline V gene encodes CDR1 SGHVS and CDR2 FQNEAQ. This CDR3 contains 16 residues. Trimming took 0 bases from V and 5 from J, leaving 16 bases between them. CDR3 sequence (DNA): TGTGCCAGCAGCTTAGCGCGAGGGGGAAGATTCGAGACCCAGTACTTC. Amino acid sequence: CASSLARGGRFETQYF.

Remarks on this clonotype: This sequence may be a read error, since a much larger clone differs from it by one base. The chain links TRBV10-3 to TRBJ1-5; D is undetermined. The CDR3 length is 16 residues. Looked up from germline, CDR1 is ENHRY and CDR2 is SYGVKD. DNA of the CDR3: TGTGCCATCAGTGAGGTATCGGTGAATGACAATCCGCCCCAGCATTTT. It encodes CAISEVSVNDNPPQHF.

This clonotype showed up just a few times. V usage is TRBV5-8 and J usage is TRBJ1-1; D may be TRBD1 (5 bases). Trimming removed 0 bases at V and 0 bases at J, with 9 bases between. From germline, CDR1 is SGHTS and CDR2 YDEGEE. The CDR3 sequence is 15 residues long. CDR3 loop: CASSLEGAMNTEAFF. CDR3 DNA sequence: TGTGCCAGCAGCTTGGAAGGGGCAATGAACACTGAAGCTTTCTTT.

The chain has TRBV6-1 and TRBJ2-3, with 7 positions matching TRBD1. Trimming cost V 6 bases and J 1 base; bases outside gene matches: 4. The germline gives CDR1 MNHNS, CDR2 SASEGT. The CDR3 covers 14 residues. CDR3 sequence: CASRRDSRTDTQYF. The CDR3 region has the DNA TGTGCCAGCAGGAGGGACAGTCGCACAGATACGCAGTATTTT.

This clonotype came up once. Its ends do not fully match the called genes, so a read error is possible. The chain uses TRBV7-2 and TRBJ1-1; tentatively, D is TRBD1 (6 bases). This CDR3 comprises 14 residues. Germline CDR1 SGHTA, CDR2 FQGNSA. CDR3 sequence (DNA): TGCGCCAGCAGCTTCCAGGGGACTATCACTGAAACTTTCTTT. It yields the protein CASSFQGTITETFF.

The CDR3 DNA sequence: TGTGCCAGCAGCTTAGGGACCCTGCATGGCTACACCTTC. It specifies CASSLGTLHGYTF. V is TRBV7-8 and J is TRBJ1-2; no firm D call. The CDR3 consists of 13 residues. Germline V gives CDR1 SGHVS, CDR2 FQNEAQ. With 1 base removed from V and 6 bases from J, the gap between germline ends came to 9 bases.

In its sample, this clonotype was seen many times. The chain links TRBV12-3 or TRBV12-4 to TRBJ1-1, with unresolved D. V gave up 5 bases and J gave up 4 bases, with 11 bases separating them. The CDR3 totals 13 residues. The CDR3 spells CASSRNAGTEAFF. In DNA, the CDR3 is TGTGCCAGCAGTAGGAACGCGGGCACTGAAGCTTTCTTT.

About this clonotype: One junction end disagrees with the germline gene, perhaps due to a read error. The chain joins TRBV19 to TRBJ1-4; D ambiguous. Per germline, CDR1 LNHDA and CDR2 SQIVND (reference sequence). This CDR3 has 15 amino acids. The CDR3 DNA is TGTGCCGGTAGTGATGCCTCTGACCTGGTGGGAAAACTGTTTTTT. Protein: CAGSDASDLVGKLFF.

This clonotype came up a few times. This chain uses TRBV12-3 or TRBV12-4 with TRBJ2-5; TRBD2 aligns across 10 bases. Germline trimming cut 6 bases from V and 4 bases from J; bases unmatched to any gene: 11. This CDR3 region has 16 residues. The CDR3, as DNA: TGTGCCAGCAGCTCCTTTGGGACTAGCGTTCGAGAGACCCAGTACTTC. As protein: CASSSFGTSVRETQYF.

This clonotype appeared many times. The rearrangement uses TRBV7-6 and TRBJ1-6; TRBD1 matches 8 bases. The CDR3 runs to 15 residues. Germline CDR1 SGHVS, CDR2 FNYEAQ. V lost 5 bases and J lost 10; bases outside the gene matches: 10. CDR3 in amino acids: CASSGMDRVESPLHF. For the CDR3, the DNA is TGTGCCAGCAGCGGGATGGACAGGGTGGAATCACCCCTCCACTTT.

The sample holds a few counts of this clonotype. The V and J genes are TRBV20-1 and TRBJ1-1; a weak D match, TRBD1 (5 bases). V was pared by 1 base and J by 3 bases, with 12 bases between. From germline, CDR1 is DFQATT and CDR2 SNEGSKA (reference sequence). CDR3 length: 14 residues. This CDR3 reads CSARVQGWDTEAFF. CDR3 sequence (DNA): TGCAGTGCTAGAGTGCAGGGCTGGGACACTGAAGCTTTCTTT.

The chain recombines TRBV12-3 or TRBV12-4 with TRBJ2-7; D tentatively fits TRBD1 or TRBD2 (6 bases each). This CDR3 has 15 amino acids. The V gene lost 5 bases and the J gene lost 3 bases, with 17 bases spanning the gap. The CDR3: CASSDGTQGFYEQYF. Here the CDR3 DNA reads TGTGCCAGCAGTGACGGGACTCAGGGGTTCTACGAGCAGTACTTC.